This T cell receptor beta chain was captured in a study of T-cell memory formation after mild COVID-19. General study results and limits: The pre-infection memory compartment contained some responding clones, suggesting cross-reactive memory joined. Nothing showed for sure that second-wave clones peaking on day 37 were SARS-CoV-2 specific. CD8+ contracting clones occupied EMRA, while CD4+ ones occupied mainly CM and EM.

Germline-derived CDR1 and CDR2 are SGHKS and YYEKEE (reference sequence). V shed 2 bases and J 3 bases; nucleotides not matched to a gene: 7. The CDR3 length is 15 residues. In regard to this clonotype: The target antigen is unknown.

5'RACE with constant-segment primers yielded barcoded, UMI-tagged TCR alpha and TCR beta cDNA libraries. One entry per CDR3 protein results from TCRdb running MiXCR on the 5' RACE reads. The table records 200,000 or so distinct CDR3 sequences, approximately 10% of them present only once. This receptor was taken from a man younger than 35 who had mild COVID-19 (a few samples of this study predate the infection). Cell type and time point are not known. The V call is TRBV5-5, the J call TRBJ1-2; TRBD1 matches 7 bases. Sequencing used PBMCs or a T cell subset sorted from them (not recorded which). The CDR3 nucleotides are TGTGCCAGCAGCTTCACTCCGACAGGGTACTATGGCTACACCTTC. Protein sequence: CASSFTPTGYYGYTF. The variable domain in full, with the rest retrieved from reference TRBV5-5 and TRBJ1-2, is DAGVTQSPTHLIKTRGQQVTLRCSPISGHKSVSWYQQVLGQGPQFIFQYYEKEERGRGNFPDRFSARQFPNYSSELNVNALLLGDSALYLCASSFTPTGYYGYTFGSGTRLTVV.